Following are 16 T cell receptor beta chains from one sample sequenced in a study of T-cell reconstitution after alpha-beta-depleted transplantation in children. The authors prepared the TCRbeta library with unique molecular identifiers. TCRdb re-derived calls from the PCR reads in MiXCR, one entry per CDR3 protein. The repertoire holds around 960,000 distinct CDR3 sequences, with around 30% as singletons. The sample here was PBMCs, mostly from graft donor cells, taken 360 days after TCRalphabeta/CD19-depleted stem cell transplant. The receptors come from a boy under two years old who had a stem cell transplant for SCID, so the T cells may come from the graft donor.

This chain uses TRBV9 with TRBJ2-7, with D possibly TRBD1 on 5 matching bases. Germline CDR1 reads SGDLS; CDR2 reads YYNGEE. The ends were cut back, 0 bases at V and 4 bases at J, with 11 bases in the middle. There are 14 residues in the CDR3. As DNA, the CDR3 is TGTGCCAGCAGCGTAGGGCAGGGCCGATACGAGCAGTACTTC. This codes for CASSVGQGRYEQYF.

The rearrangement links TRBV6-5 to TRBJ2-3, with D hard to call. The CDR3 is 16 amino acids. The germline V gene has CDR1 MNHEY and CDR2 SVGAGI. The V gene lost 0 bases and the J gene lost 1 base, with 11 bases spanning the gap. In DNA, the CDR3 is TGTGCCAGCAGTTACTCTGGTAGGGCCGGCACAGATACGCAGTATTTT. This encodes CASSYSGRAGTDTQYF.

This clonotype was observed a few times. The CDR3 DNA reads as TGCGCCAGCAGCTTGGTGGGGCCTCGTCGGGACAATGAGCAGTTCTTC. Translating gives CASSLVGPRRDNEQFF. This chain joins TRBV5-1 and TRBJ2-1; the D gene is possibly TRBD1 (5 bases). Germline V lookup: CDR1 SGHRS, CDR2 YFSETQ. Trimming left V 0 bases short and J 5 bases short, with 15 bases between. The CDR3 totals 16 residues.

This sequence joins TRBV11-2 and TRBJ2-1, with 7 positions matching TRBD2. The CDR3 has 16 amino acids. Germline CDR1 and CDR2: SGHAT and FQNNGV. Unmatched junction bases numbered 10, after V lost 0 bases and J lost 8 bases. CDR3 coding DNA: TGTGCCAGCAGCTTAGATCCGGGGAGAGCGGGACATGAGCAGTTCTTC. Translation gives CASSLDPGRAGHEQFF.

This clonotype was counted between two and nine times. The gene calls are TRBV5-1 and TRBJ1-2, with 9 bases that match TRBD1. CDR1 and CDR2 (germline): SGHRS, YFSETQ. The CDR3 is 13 residues long. Trimming removed 5 bases from V and 7 bases from J; junction bases left unmatched: 6. CDR3 loop: CASRGTGGSGYTF. The CDR3 DNA reads as TGCGCCAGCAGAGGAACAGGGGGCTCTGGCTACACCTTC. Filled out from reference TRBV5-1 and TRBJ1-2, the complete variable domain reads KAGVTQTPRYLIKTRGQQVTLSCSPISGHRSVSWYQQTPGQGLQFLFEYFSETQRNKGNFPGRFSGRQFSNSRSEMNVSTLELGDSALYLCASRGTGGSGYTFGSGTRLTVV.

This clonotype has a handful of counts. The rearrangement uses TRBV5-1 and TRBJ1-4; D call uncertain. Between the trimmed V and J ends, which lost 1 base and 16 bases, there was a span of 14 bases. The CDR3 is 12 residues long. Per the germline V gene, CDR1 is SGHRS and CDR2 is YFSETQ. CDR3 DNA sequence: TGCGCCAGCAGCTTGCTTTTTGTCGGCCGGTTTTTT. Its protein product is CASSLLFVGRFF. The variable domain in full, with the rest retrieved from reference TRBV5-1 and TRBJ1-4, is KAGVTQTPRYLIKTRGQQVTLSCSPISGHRSVSWYQQTPGQGLQFLFEYFSETQRNKGNFPGRFSGRQFSNSRSEMNVSTLELGDSALYLCASSLLFVGRFFGSGTQLSVL.

The V and J genes are TRBV28 and TRBJ2-7; weak D call: TRBD2 (7 bases). This CDR3 contains 16 residues. Germline V gives CDR1 MDHEN, CDR2 SYDVKM. V was shortened by 4 bases and J by 2 bases, with 18 bases between the two germline ends. Here the CDR3 DNA reads TGTGCCAGCAGTTCCCTCATGGAGCGGGACACCTACGAGCAGTACTTC. Translated, it gives CASSSLMERDTYEQYF.

The V and J genes are TRBV4-1 and TRBJ1-3, with D unresolved. The CDR3 is 15 residues long. V dropped 4 bases and J dropped 0 bases, with 10 bases sitting between them. The germline CDR1 and CDR2 sequences are MGHRA and YSYEKL. The CDR3 DNA follows: TGCGCCAGCAGCCTCGAAGGCCCCTCTGGAAACACCATATATTTT. Protein: CASSLEGPSGNTIYF.

This clonotype came up a few times. The CDR3 here is CASSPGQGQGQFF. Written as DNA, the CDR3 is TGCGCCAGCAGCCCGGGACAGGGCCAGGGGCAGTTCTTC. This chain uses TRBV5-1 with TRBJ2-1; the match to TRBD1 covers 9 bases. The CDR3 extends over 13 amino acids. Per germline, CDR1 SGHRS and CDR2 YFSETQ. V dropped 4 bases and J dropped 12; count of bases not matched to a gene: 8.

The chain is built from TRBV11-2 and TRBJ2-7; 9 nucleotides line up with TRBD2. From germline, CDR1 is SGHAT and CDR2 FQNNGV. The CDR3 has 16 amino acids. Losses at the gene ends were 1 base for V and 4 bases for J; bases not matched to a gene: 8. The DNA for the CDR3 is TGTGCCAGCAGCTTAGTTCCAGCGGGGGGTTATTACGAGCAGTACTTC. Its protein product is CASSLVPAGGYYEQYF.

The rearrangement uses TRBV5-1 and TRBJ2-6, with a possible D match to TRBD1 (6 bases). This CDR3 region has 17 residues. V dropped 0 bases and J dropped 4 bases, with 14 bases sitting between them. Germline-derived CDR1 and CDR2 are SGHRS and YFSETQ. The CDR3 DNA follows: TGCGCCAGCAGCTTGGTGCCCGGACAGTCCGGGGCCAACGTCCTGACTTTC. Its translation: CASSLVPGQSGANVLTF.

The V and J genes are TRBV7-2 and TRBJ2-3; D not certain. In germline, CDR1 is SGHTA, CDR2 FQGNSA. The length of the CDR3 is 16 residues. The V end lost 1 base, the J end lost 0 bases, and 11 bases lay between the germline ends. CDR3 region: CASSLVWLPSTDTQYF. CDR3 coding DNA: TGTGCCAGCAGCTTAGTTTGGCTGCCGAGCACAGATACGCAGTATTTT.

The J gene is TRBJ1-2, the V gene TRBV5-1, with 10 bases that match TRBD1. Germline trimming cut 4 bases from V and 0 bases from J; bases unmatched to any gene: 12. Germline V gene sequence: CDR1 SGHRS, CDR2 YFSETQ. This CDR3 has 18 amino acids. This CDR3 reads CASSPLGQGGSTNYGYTF. As DNA, the CDR3 is TGCGCCAGCAGCCCTCTAGGACAGGGGGGGAGTACTAACTATGGCTACACCTTC.

This clonotype appeared a few times. The J gene is TRBJ1-4, the V gene TRBV2; no firm D call. The CDR3 consists of 15 residues. The germline gives CDR1 SNHLY, CDR2 FYNNEI. Trimming removed 3 bases from V and 0 bases from J, with 8 bases in between. The CDR3 protein is CASSDPQSTNEKLFF. The CDR3 nucleotides are TGTGCCAGCAGTGATCCCCAGTCAACTAATGAAAAACTGTTTTTT.

The chain is built from TRBV12-3 or TRBV12-4 and TRBJ2-3, with D hard to call. The CDR3 runs 15 residues. Trimming shortened V by 6 bases and J by 6 bases, and 19 bases separated the two germline ends. The CDR3 spells CASRGQNIIGDTQYF. Written as DNA, the CDR3 is TGTGCCAGCAGGGGTCAGAATATTATAGGGGATACGCAGTATTTT.

This rearrangement joins TRBV19 to TRBJ2-1; 7 positions agree with TRBD1. V lost 4 bases to trimming and J lost 5 bases; unmatched junction nucleotides: 5. Per germline, CDR1 LNHDA and CDR2 SQIVND (reference sequence). The CDR3 extends over 14 amino acids. The CDR3 here is CASSTPTGNNEQFF. In DNA, the CDR3 is TGTGCCAGTAGTACCCCGACAGGGAACAATGAGCAGTTCTTC. Using reference TRBV19 and TRBJ2-1 for the parts outside the CDR3, the full variable domain is DGGITQSPKYLFRKEGQNVTLSCEQNLNHDAMYWYRQDPGQGLRLIYYSQIVNDFQKGDIAEGYSVSREKKESFPLTVTSAQKNPTAFYLCASSTPTGNNEQFFGPGTRLTVL.